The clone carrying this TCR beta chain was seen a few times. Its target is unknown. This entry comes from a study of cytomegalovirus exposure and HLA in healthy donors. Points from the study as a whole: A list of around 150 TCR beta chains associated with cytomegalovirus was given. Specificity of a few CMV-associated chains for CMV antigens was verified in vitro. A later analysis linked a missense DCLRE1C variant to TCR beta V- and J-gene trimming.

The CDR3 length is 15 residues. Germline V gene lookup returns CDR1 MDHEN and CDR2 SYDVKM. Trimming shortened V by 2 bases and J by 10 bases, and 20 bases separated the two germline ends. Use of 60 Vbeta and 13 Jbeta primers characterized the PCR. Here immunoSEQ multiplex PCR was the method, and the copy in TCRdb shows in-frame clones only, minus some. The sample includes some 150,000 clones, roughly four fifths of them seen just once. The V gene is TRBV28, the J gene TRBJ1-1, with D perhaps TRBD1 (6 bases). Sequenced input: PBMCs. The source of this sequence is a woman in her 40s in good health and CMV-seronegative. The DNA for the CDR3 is TGTGCCAGCAGTTTAGCCGGGACAAAAGTAATAGGAGCTTTCTTT. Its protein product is CASSLAGTKVIGAFF. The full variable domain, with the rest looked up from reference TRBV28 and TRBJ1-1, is DVKVTQSSRYLVKRTGEKVFLECVQDMDHENMFWYRQDPGLGLRLIYFSYDVKMKEKGDIPEGYSVSREKKERFSLILESASTNQTSMYLCASSLAGTKVIGAFFGQGTRLTVV.